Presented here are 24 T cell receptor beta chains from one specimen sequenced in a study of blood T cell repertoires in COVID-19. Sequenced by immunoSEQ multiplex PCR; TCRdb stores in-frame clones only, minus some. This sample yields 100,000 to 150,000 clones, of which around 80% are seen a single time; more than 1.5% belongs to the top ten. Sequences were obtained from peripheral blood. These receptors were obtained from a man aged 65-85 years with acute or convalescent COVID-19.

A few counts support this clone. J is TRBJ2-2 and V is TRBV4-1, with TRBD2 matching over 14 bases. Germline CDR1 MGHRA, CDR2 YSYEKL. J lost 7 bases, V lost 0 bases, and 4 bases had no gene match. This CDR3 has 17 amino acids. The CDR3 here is CASSQEGTSGGGGELFF. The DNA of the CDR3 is TGCGCCAGCAGCCAAGAAGGGACTAGCGGGGGTGGCGGGGAGCTGTTTTTT.

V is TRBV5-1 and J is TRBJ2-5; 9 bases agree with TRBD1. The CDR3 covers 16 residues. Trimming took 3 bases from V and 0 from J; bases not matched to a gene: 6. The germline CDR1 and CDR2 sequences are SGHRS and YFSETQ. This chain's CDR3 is CASSSGQGIDQETQYF. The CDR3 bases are TGCGCCAGCAGCTCAGGACAGGGGATCGACCAAGAGACCCAGTACTTC.

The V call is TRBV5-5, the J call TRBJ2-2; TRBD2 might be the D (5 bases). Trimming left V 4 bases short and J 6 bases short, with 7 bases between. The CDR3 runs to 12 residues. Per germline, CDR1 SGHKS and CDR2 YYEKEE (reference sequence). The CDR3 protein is CASSLLAGELFF. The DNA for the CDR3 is TGTGCCAGCAGCCTACTAGCCGGGGAGCTGTTTTTT.

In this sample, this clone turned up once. CDR3 nucleotides: TGTGCCAGCAGCCAACGGGGGAATCCTCAGCCCCAGCATTTT. It codes for CASSQRGNPQPQHF. V usage is TRBV3-1 (or the pseudogene TRBV3-2) and J usage is TRBJ1-5; D may be TRBD1 (5 bases). The CDR3 runs to 14 residues. Germline assignment: CDR1 LGHDT and CDR2 YNNKEL (reference sequence). Trimming removed 2 bases at V and 6 bases at J, with 11 bases between.

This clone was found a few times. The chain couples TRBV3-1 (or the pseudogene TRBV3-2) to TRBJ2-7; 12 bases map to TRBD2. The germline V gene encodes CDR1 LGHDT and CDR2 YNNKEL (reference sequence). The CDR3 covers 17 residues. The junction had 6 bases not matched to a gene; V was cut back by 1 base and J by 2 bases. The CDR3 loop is CASSQGTSGASAYEQYF. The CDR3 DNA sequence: TGTGCCAGCAGCCAAGGGACTAGCGGGGCTTCCGCCTACGAGCAGTACTTC.

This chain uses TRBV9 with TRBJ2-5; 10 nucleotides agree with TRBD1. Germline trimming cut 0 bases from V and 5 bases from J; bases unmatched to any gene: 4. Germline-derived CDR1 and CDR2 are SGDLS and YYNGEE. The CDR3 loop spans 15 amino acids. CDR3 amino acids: CASSVGDRGRETQYF. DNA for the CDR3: TGTGCCAGCAGCGTAGGAGACAGGGGGCGGGAGACCCAGTACTTC.

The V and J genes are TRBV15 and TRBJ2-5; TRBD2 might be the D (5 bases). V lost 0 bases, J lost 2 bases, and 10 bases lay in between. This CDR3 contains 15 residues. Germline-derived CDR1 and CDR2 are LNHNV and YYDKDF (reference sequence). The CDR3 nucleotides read TGTGCCACCAGCAGAGATCCGGGGAAACAAGAGACCCAGTACTTC. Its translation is CATSRDPGKQETQYF.

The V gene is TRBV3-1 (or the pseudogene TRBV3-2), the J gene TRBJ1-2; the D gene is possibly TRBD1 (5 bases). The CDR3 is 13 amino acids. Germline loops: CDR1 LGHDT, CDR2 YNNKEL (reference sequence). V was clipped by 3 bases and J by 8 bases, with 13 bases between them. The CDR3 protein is CASSHSPGGGYTF. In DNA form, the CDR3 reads TGTGCCAGCAGCCACTCACCGGGGGGAGGCTACACCTTC.

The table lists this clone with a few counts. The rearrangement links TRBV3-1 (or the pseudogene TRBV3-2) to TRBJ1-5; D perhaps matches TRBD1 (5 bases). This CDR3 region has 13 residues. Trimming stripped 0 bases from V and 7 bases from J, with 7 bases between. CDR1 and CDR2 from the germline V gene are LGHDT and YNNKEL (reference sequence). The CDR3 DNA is TGTGCCAGCAGCCAAGATCGACAGCAGCCCCAGCATTTT. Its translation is CASSQDRQQPQHF.

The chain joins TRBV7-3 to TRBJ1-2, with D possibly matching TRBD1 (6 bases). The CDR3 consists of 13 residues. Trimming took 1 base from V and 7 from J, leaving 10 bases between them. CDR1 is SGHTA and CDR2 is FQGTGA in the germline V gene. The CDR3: CASSLNTGSGYTF. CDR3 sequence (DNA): TGTGCCAGCAGCTTAAACACAGGGAGTGGCTACACCTTC.

CDR3 residues: CASREVGGKSNQPQHF. DNA for the CDR3: TGCGCCAGCAGGGAAGTGGGGGGGAAGAGCAATCAGCCCCAGCATTTT. V gene TRBV4-1 combines with J gene TRBJ1-5, with D perhaps matching TRBD1 (5 bases). CDR3 size: 16 residues. Germline lookup yields CDR1 MGHRA and CDR2 YSYEKL. With 6 bases removed from V and 1 base from J, the gap between germline ends came to 16 bases.

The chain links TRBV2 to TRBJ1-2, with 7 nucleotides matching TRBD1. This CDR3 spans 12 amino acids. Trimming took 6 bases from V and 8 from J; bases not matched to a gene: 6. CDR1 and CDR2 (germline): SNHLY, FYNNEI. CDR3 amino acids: CASRKGAGGYTF. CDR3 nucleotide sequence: TGTGCCAGCAGGAAGGGGGCAGGGGGCTACACCTTC.

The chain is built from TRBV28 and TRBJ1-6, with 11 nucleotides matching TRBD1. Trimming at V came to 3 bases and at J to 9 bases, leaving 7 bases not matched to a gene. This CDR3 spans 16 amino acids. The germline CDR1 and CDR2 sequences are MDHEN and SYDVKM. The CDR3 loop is CASSFPDRGPGSPLHF. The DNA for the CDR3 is TGTGCCAGCAGTTTTCCGGACAGGGGGCCAGGTTCACCCCTCCACTTT.

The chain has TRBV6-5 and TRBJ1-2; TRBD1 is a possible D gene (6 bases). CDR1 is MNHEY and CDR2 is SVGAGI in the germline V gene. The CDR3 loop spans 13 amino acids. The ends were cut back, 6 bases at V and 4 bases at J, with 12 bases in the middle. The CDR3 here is CASRVTGSYGYTF. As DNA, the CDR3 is TGTGCCAGCAGGGTAACAGGGAGCTATGGCTACACCTTC.

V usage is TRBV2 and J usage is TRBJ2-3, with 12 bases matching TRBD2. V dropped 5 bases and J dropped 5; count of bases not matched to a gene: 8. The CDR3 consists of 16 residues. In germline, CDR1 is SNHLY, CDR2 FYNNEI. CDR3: CASSPGLAGRGDTQYF. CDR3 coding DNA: TGTGCCAGCAGTCCCGGACTAGCGGGGAGAGGAGATACGCAGTATTTT.

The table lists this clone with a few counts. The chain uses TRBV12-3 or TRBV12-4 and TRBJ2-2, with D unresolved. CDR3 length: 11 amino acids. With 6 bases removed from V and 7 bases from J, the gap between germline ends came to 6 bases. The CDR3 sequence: CASRSLGELFF. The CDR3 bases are TGTGCCAGCAGGTCACTCGGGGAGCTGTTTTTT.

The CDR3 spells CASSQTSRGSPLHF. CDR3 sequence (DNA): TGTGCCAGCAGTCAGACGTCCAGGGGTTCACCCCTCCACTTT. The rearrangement uses TRBV5-6 and TRBJ1-6; TRBD1 might be the D (6 bases). This CDR3 region has 14 residues. The ends were cut back, 5 bases at V and 9 bases at J, with 15 bases in the middle. The germline V gene encodes CDR1 SGHDT and CDR2 YYEEEE.

The CDR3 nucleotides are TGCGCCAGCAGCTTGGGCGAAACCTCCTACGAGCAGTACTTC. Translation: CASSLGETSYEQYF. V is TRBV5-1 and J is TRBJ2-7; D gene ambiguous. The CDR3 has 14 residues. Germline-derived CDR1 and CDR2 are SGHRS and YFSETQ. V was cut by 0 bases and J by 0 bases, with 7 bases left in between.

This chain's CDR3 is CASLRDRGYQETQYF. The CDR3 DNA reads as TGTGCCAGCCTCCGCGACAGGGGATACCAAGAGACCCAGTACTTC. V gene TRBV6-5 combines with J gene TRBJ2-5; 8 bases map to TRBD1. The V gene's germline CDR1 is MNHEY and CDR2 SVGAGI. V was pared by 8 bases and J by 0 bases, with 8 bases of the junction left unmatched. There are 15 residues in the CDR3.

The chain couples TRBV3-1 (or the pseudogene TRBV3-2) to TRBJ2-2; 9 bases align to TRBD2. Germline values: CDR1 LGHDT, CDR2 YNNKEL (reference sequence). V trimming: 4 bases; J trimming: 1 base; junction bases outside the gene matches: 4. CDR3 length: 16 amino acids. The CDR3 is CASSRSGGQNTGELFF. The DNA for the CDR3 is TGTGCCAGCAGCCGGAGCGGGGGGCAGAACACCGGGGAGCTGTTTTTT.

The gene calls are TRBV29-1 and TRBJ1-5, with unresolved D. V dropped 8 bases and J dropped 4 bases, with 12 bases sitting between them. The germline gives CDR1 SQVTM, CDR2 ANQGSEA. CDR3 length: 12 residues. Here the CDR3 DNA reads TGCAGCCCCCACCAGGCGAATCAGCCCCAGCATTTT. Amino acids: CSPHQANQPQHF.

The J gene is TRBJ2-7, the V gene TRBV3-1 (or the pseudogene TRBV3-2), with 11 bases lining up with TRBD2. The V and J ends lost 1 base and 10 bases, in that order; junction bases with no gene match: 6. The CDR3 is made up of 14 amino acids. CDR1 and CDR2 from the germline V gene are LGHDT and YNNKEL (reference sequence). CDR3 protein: CASSQGASGGTQYF. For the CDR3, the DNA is TGTGCCAGCAGCCAAGGGGCTAGCGGGGGGACTCAGTACTTC.

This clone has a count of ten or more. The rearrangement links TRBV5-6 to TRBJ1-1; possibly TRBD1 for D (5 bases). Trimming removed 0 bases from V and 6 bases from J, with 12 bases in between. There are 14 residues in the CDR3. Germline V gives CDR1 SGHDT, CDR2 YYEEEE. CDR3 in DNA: TGTGCCAGCAGCTTGGCCGGGACTGGTGCTGAAGCTTTCTTT. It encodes CASSLAGTGAEAFF.

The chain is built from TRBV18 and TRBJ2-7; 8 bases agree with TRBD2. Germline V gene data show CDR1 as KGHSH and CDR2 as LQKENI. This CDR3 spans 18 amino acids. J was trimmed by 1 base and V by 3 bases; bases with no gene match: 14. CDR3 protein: CASSPLGAGGDSSYEQYF. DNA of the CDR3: TGTGCCAGCTCACCCCTCGGGGCGGGGGGCGATAGTTCCTACGAGCAGTACTTC.